These T cell receptor beta chains were read from a single sample in a study of a mutant IDH1 vaccine in newly diagnosed glioma. Assay: immunoSEQ multiplex PCR; the TCRdb copy retains only in-frame clones and omits some. The sample comprises around 30,000 clones, 45% to 70% of which are singletons, and about 11% rests with the top ten. These TCRs are of unknown antigen specificity. Sample: PBMCs, taken from a glioma patient whose treatment included an IDH1 peptide vaccine. The receptor source for this set is a woman aged 18-35 years with glioma. Both conserved end residues are part of each CDR3. A D gene is named only where the DNA matches it firmly. Clone size is given for some rows only: seen once, a few or many times, or a class if the clone is expanded.

cdr3_aa: CASSPRLAGPSYNEQFF
cdr3_nt: TGTGCCAGCAGTCCCCGACTAGCGGGGCCCTCCTACAATGAGCAGTTCTTC
v_call: TRBV6-4
j_call: TRBJ2-1
d_call: TRBD2
clone_size: NA

cdr3_aa: CATHAGNSYEQYF
cdr3_nt: TGTGCCACCCACGCTGGAAACTCCTACGAGCAGTACTTC
v_call: TRBV5-4
j_call: TRBJ2-7
d_call: NA
clone_size: NA

cdr3_aa: CASSPRVDAEAFF
cdr3_nt: TGTGCCAGTAGTCCCAGGGTAGACGCTGAAGCTTTCTTT
v_call: TRBV19
j_call: TRBJ1-1
d_call: NA
clone_size: medium-sized

cdr3_aa: CASLVTWTDANTGELFF
cdr3_nt: TGTGCCAGTTTAGTCACCTGGACAGACGCGAACACCGGGGAGCTGTTTTTT
v_call: TRBV7-8
j_call: TRBJ2-2
d_call: NA
clone_size: NA

cdr3_aa: CASSLAGSETQYF
cdr3_nt: TGTGCCAGCAGCTTAGCGGGCAGCGAGACCCAGTACTTC
v_call: TRBV7-9
j_call: TRBJ2-5
d_call: NA
clone_size: NA

cdr3_aa: CASSLGLAGANEQFF
cdr3_nt: TGTGCCAGCAGCTTGGGGCTAGCGGGAGCCAATGAGCAGTTCTTC
v_call: TRBV5-8
j_call: TRBJ2-1
d_call: TRBD2
clone_size: once

cdr3_aa: CASSAYTGFSNYGYTF
cdr3_nt: TGTGCCAGCAGTGCATACACAGGGTTTTCTAACTATGGCTACACCTTC
v_call: TRBV28
j_call: TRBJ1-2
d_call: NA
clone_size: NA

cdr3_aa: CASSEYQGRTEAFF
cdr3_nt: TGTGCCAGCAGTGAATATCAGGGTAGGACTGAAGCTTTCTTT
v_call: TRBV6-1
j_call: TRBJ1-1
d_call: NA
clone_size: few

cdr3_aa: CASRPPRDSGTAEAFF
cdr3_nt: TGTGCCAGCAGGCCTCCCAGGGACAGCGGCACGGCTGAAGCTTTCTTT
v_call: TRBV28
j_call: TRBJ1-1
d_call: TRBD1
clone_size: NA

cdr3_aa: CASTDYEAAGELFF
cdr3_nt: TGTGCCAGTACCGATTACGAGGCCGCCGGGGAGCTGTTTTTT
v_call: TRBV19
j_call: TRBJ2-2
d_call: NA
clone_size: few

cdr3_aa: CASSYARQDGNTIYF
cdr3_nt: TGTGCCAGCAGTTACGCCCGCCAGGACGGAAACACCATATATTTT
v_call: TRBV6-6
j_call: TRBJ1-3
d_call: NA
clone_size: NA

cdr3_aa: CASSHRDRGIGGELFF
cdr3_nt: TGTGCCAGCTCACACCGGGACAGGGGGATCGGCGGGGAGCTGTTTTTT
v_call: TRBV18
j_call: TRBJ2-2
d_call: TRBD1
clone_size: NA

cdr3_aa: CASSLLGQGGVYNEQFF
cdr3_nt: TGTGCCAGCAGTTTACTCGGACAGGGGGGAGTGTACAATGAGCAGTTCTTC
v_call: TRBV7-9
j_call: TRBJ2-1
d_call: TRBD1
clone_size: NA

cdr3_aa: CASSTNGVEQFF
cdr3_nt: TGTGCCAGCTCAACTAACGGTGTGGAGCAGTTCTTC
v_call: TRBV9
j_call: TRBJ2-1
d_call: NA
clone_size: NA